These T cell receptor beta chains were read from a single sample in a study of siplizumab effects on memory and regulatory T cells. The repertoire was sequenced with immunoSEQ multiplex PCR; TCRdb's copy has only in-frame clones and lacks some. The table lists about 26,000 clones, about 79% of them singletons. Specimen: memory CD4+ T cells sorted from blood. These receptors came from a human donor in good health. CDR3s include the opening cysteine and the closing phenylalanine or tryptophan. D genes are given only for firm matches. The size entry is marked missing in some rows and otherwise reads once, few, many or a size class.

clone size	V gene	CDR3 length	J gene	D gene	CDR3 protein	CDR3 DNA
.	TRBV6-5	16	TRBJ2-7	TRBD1	CASSYLWTGGSYEQYF	TGTGCCAGCAGTTACCTCTGGACAGGGGGCTCCTACGAGCAGTACTTC
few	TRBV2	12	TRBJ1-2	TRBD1	CASRGQGRGYTF	TGTGCCAGCAGGGGACAGGGGCGCGGCTACACCTTC
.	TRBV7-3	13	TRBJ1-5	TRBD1	CASSLDRGQPQHF	TGTGCCAGCAGCTTGGACAGGGGTCAGCCCCAGCATTTT
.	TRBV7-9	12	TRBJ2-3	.	CASSKPETTQYF	TGTGCCAGCAGCAAACCAGAAACTACGCAGTATTTT
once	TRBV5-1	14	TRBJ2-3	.	CASSFLSGSDTQYF	TGCGCCAGCAGCTTTCTCAGCGGTTCAGATACGCAGTATTTT
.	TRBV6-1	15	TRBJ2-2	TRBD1	CASSVGQGGTGELFF	TGTGCCAGCAGTGTGGGACAGGGGGGCACCGGGGAGCTGTTTTTT
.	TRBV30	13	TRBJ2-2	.	CAWSASLTGELFF	TGTGCCTGGAGTGCGAGCTTAACCGGGGAGCTGTTTTTT
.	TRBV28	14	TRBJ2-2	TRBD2	CASSLGGGTGELFF	TGTGCCAGCAGTTTAGGGGGGGGCACCGGGGAGCTGTTTTTT
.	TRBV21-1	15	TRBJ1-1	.	CASSKGRGMNTEAFF	TGTGCCAGCAGCAAAGGCCGGGGCATGAACACTGAAGCTTTCTTT
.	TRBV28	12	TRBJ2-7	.	CASRGPTYEQYF	TGTGCCAGCAGGGGACCCACCTACGAGCAGTACTTC
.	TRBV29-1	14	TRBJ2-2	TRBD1	CSARQGWDTGELFF	TGCAGCGCGCGACAGGGGTGGGACACCGGGGAGCTGTTTTTT
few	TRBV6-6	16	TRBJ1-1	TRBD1	CASSLTTPTGATEAFF	TGTGCCAGCAGTCTGACGACTCCTACAGGGGCCACTGAAGCTTTCTTT
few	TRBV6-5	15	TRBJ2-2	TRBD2	CASSPQTSGSGELFF	TGTGCCAGCAGTCCCCAGACTAGCGGGAGCGGGGAGCTGTTTTTT
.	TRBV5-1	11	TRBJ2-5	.	CASSLQETQYF	TGCGCCAGCAGCTTACAAGAGACCCAGTACTTC
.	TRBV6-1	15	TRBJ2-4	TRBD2	CASSDRGLAGVVLYF	TGTGCCAGCAGTGACCGGGGACTAGCGGGAGTCGTACTGTACTTC
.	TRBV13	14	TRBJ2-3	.	CASSYGASTDTQYF	TGTGCCAGCAGCTACGGGGCGAGCACAGATACGCAGTATTTT
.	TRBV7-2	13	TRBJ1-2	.	CASSPPGPGTYTF	TGTGCCAGCAGCCCACCGGGTCCTGGGACCTACACCTTC
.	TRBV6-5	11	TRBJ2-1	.	CASSWTPTKFF	TGTGCCAGCAGTTGGACACCTACAAAGTTCTTC
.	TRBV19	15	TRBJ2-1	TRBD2	CASSILRLADNEQFF	TGTGCCAGTAGTATTCTCAGACTAGCGGACAATGAGCAGTTCTTC
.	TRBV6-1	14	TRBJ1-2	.	CASSEAMGNYGYTF	TGTGCCAGCAGTGAAGCGATGGGGAACTATGGCTACACCTTC
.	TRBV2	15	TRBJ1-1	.	CASSPTSVRNTEAFF	TGTGCCAGCAGCCCAACTTCCGTACGGAACACTGAAGCTTTCTTT
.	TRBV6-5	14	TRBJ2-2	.	CASRPVVGTGELFF	TGTGCCAGCAGACCGGTCGTGGGCACCGGGGAGCTGTTTTTT
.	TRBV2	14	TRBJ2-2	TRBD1	CASMRTGGTGELFF	TGTGCCAGCATGCGGACAGGGGGCACCGGGGAGCTGTTTTTT